The table lists the clone carrying this TCR beta chain with a few counts. Its antigen is unidentified. For TCR beta, libraries came from iRepertoire HTBI primers and Arm-PCR of CDR3 regions. Each CDR3 protein is one row after TCRdb ran MiXCR on the multiplex PCR reads. The sample consists of some 470,000 distinct CDR3 sequences, roughly 21% of them appearing once. Per germline, CDR1 DFQATT and CDR2 SNEGSKA (reference sequence). With 2 bases clipped from V and 6 bases from J, the junction kept 3 bases outside the gene matches. The CDR3 consists of 14 residues. The data belong to a study of regulatory T cells in long-lasting Graves disease. Turning to the study itself: Patients with persistent Graves' disease had over 5 years of antithyroid drugs and persistent TSH receptor antibodies. The study's findings and limits: It is possible that accuracy was reduced by the small size of the sample.

Time point of the sample: persistent/refractory GD, antithyroid drugs over 5 years with positive TRAb. Extracted PBMC RNA gave rise to the TCR library. Source: peripheral blood mononuclear cells (PBMCs), taken when the disease was refractory, from a patient treated with antithyroid drugs. This chain connects TRBV20-1 to TRBJ2-4; the match to TRBD2 covers 11 bases. The receptor was isolated from a female donor with Graves disease. CDR3 DNA sequence: TGCAGTGCTAGATCCGGGACTAGCGGAAACATTCAGTACTTC. Its protein is CSARSGTSGNIQYF.